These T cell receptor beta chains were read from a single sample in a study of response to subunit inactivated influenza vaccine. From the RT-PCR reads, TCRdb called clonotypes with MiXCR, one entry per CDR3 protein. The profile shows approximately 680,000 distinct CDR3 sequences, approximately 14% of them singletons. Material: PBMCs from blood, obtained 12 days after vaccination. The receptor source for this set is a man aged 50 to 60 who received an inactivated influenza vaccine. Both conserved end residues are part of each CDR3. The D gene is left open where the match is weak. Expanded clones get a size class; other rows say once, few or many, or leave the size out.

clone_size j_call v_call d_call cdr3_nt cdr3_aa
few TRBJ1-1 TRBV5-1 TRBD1 TGCGCCAGCAGCTTACAGGGGGGGACCACTGAAGCTTTCTTT CASSLQGGTTEAFF
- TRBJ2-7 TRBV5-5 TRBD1 TGTGCCAGCAGCATCCCAGGGGGACCAAACTCCTACGAGCAGTACTTC CASSIPGGPNSYEQYF
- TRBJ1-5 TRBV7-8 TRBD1 TGTGCCAGCAGCCGGGACAGGGGTGATAGCAATCAGCCCCAGCATTTT CASSRDRGDSNQPQHF
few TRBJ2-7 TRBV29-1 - TGCAGCGTTGGACGGTCCTACGAGCAGTACTTC CSVGRSYEQYF
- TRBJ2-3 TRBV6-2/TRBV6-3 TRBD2 TGTGCCAGCAGCAGACTAGCGGGGGGGCCTCGCACAGATACGCAGTATTTT CASSRLAGGPRTDTQYF
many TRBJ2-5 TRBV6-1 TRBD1 TGTGCCAGCGCTCGGGGACAGGGCTTCATGGAGACCCAGTACTTC CASARGQGFMETQYF
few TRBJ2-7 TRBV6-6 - TGTGCCAGCAGTTACTCTTACCCGGAAGAGCAGTACTTC CASSYSYPEEQYF
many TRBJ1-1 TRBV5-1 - TGCGCCAGCGGGGACACTATGAACACTGAAGCTTTCTTT CASGDTMNTEAFF
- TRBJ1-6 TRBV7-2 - TGTGCCAGCAGCACAGAGTCCCCGGGCTCACCCCTCCACTTT CASSTESPGSPLHF
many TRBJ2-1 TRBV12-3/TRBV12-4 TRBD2 TGTGCCAGCAGTTCCCTCAGGAGCGGGAGTTTCAATGAGCAGTTCTTC CASSSLRSGSFNEQFF
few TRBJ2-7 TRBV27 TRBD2 TGTGCCAGCAGTTCCTCGACTAGCGGGAGGTACGAGCAGTACTTC CASSSSTSGRYEQYF
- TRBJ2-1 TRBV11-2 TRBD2 TGTGCCAGCAGCTTAATTGCTGCGGGAGGGCCCCATGAGCAGTTCTTC CASSLIAAGGPHEQFF
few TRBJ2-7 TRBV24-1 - TGTGCCACCAGTGATTCCAGGGGACTCGACGAGCAGTACTTC CATSDSRGLDEQYF
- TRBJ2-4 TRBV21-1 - TGTGCCAGCAGCACACAACCGGGACAGGTAGTAGCCAAAAACATTCAGTACTTC CASSTQPGQVVAKNIQYF
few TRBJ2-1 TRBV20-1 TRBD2 TGCAGTGCTAGCGGACTAGCGGGGGGGCCTAGCTCCTACAATGAGCAGTTCTTC CSASGLAGGPSSYNEQFF